This is a list of T cell receptor beta chains from one sample in a study of radiotherapy plus CTLA-4 blockade in lung cancer. The assay was immunoSEQ multiplex PCR, and TCRdb's table has in-frame clones only and misses some. The profile shows tens of thousands of clones, approximately 84% of them singletons. This material consisted of peripheral blood, taken from a patient treated with radiotherapy plus ipilimumab. The receptors shown here come from a human donor with non-small cell lung cancer whose response to radiotherapy plus ipilimumab could not be evaluated. CDR3s include the opening cysteine and the closing phenylalanine or tryptophan. Fields, in order: CDR3 length, J gene, V gene, CDR3 protein.

CDR3 length: 14
J gene: TRBJ2-4
V gene: TRBV19
CDR3 protein: CASSIRGRGNIQYF

CDR3 length: 13
J gene: TRBJ2-1
V gene: TRBV11-3
CDR3 protein: CASSLQGRGEQFF

CDR3 length: 11
J gene: TRBJ1-1
V gene: TRBV11-3
CDR3 protein: CASSSDTEAFF

CDR3 length: 18
J gene: TRBJ2-1
V gene: TRBV27
CDR3 protein: CASSHISGSIAAMEEQFF

CDR3 length: 14
J gene: TRBJ2-2
V gene: TRBV7-3
CDR3 protein: CASSLGSHTGELFF

CDR3 length: 15
J gene: TRBJ1-4
V gene: TRBV7-9
CDR3 protein: CASSLGVQINEKLFF

CDR3 length: 17
J gene: TRBJ1-5
V gene: TRBV18
CDR3 protein: CASSTGQGAGGNQPQHF

CDR3 length: 15
J gene: TRBJ2-7
V gene: TRBV27
CDR3 protein: CASSLLAGSSYEQYF

CDR3 length: 16
J gene: TRBJ2-1
V gene: TRBV15
CDR3 protein: CATSKDRGEIYNEQFF

CDR3 length: 15
J gene: TRBJ1-2
V gene: TRBV6-5
CDR3 protein: CASSYHRDSLSGYTF

CDR3 length: 14
J gene: TRBJ2-1
V gene: TRBV7-3
CDR3 protein: CASSSLRGYNEQFF

CDR3 length: 15
J gene: TRBJ1-3
V gene: TRBV28
CDR3 protein: CASIVTGYRGNTIYF

CDR3 length: 15
J gene: TRBJ2-7
V gene: TRBV18
CDR3 protein: CASSQFWGDPYEQYF

CDR3 length: 15
J gene: TRBJ2-1
V gene: TRBV4-1
CDR3 protein: CASSQPRPGLHEQFF

CDR3 length: 14
J gene: TRBJ1-6
V gene: TRBV28
CDR3 protein: CASGRQSDNSPLHF

CDR3 length: 16
J gene: TRBJ2-3
V gene: TRBV13
CDR3 protein: CASSLRVAGPTDTQYF

CDR3 length: 16
J gene: TRBJ2-5
V gene: TRBV28
CDR3 protein: CASSLFRYRVQETQYF

CDR3 length: 14
J gene: TRBJ1-2
V gene: TRBV28
CDR3 protein: CASSPGQKNYGYTF

CDR3 length: 15
J gene: TRBJ1-2
V gene: TRBV11-2
CDR3 protein: CASSTHSGQAYGYTF

CDR3 length: 14
J gene: TRBJ2-1
V gene: TRBV5-1
CDR3 protein: CASSLAGGINEQFF

CDR3 length: 16
J gene: TRBJ2-5
V gene: TRBV28
CDR3 protein: CASSLQTGSVQETQYF

CDR3 length: 14
J gene: TRBJ1-1
V gene: TRBV25-1
CDR3 protein: CASSVLSRNTEAFF

CDR3 length: 16
J gene: TRBJ1-1
V gene: TRBV2
CDR3 protein: CASMRGAESYNTEAFF

CDR3 length: 13
J gene: TRBJ2-1
V gene: TRBV5-6
CDR3 protein: CASSIGTSGRKFF

CDR3 length: 13
J gene: TRBJ1-4
V gene: TRBV6-5
CDR3 protein: CASYDGGREKLFF

CDR3 length: 15
J gene: TRBJ2-7
V gene: TRBV6-6
CDR3 protein: CASSDPGQGPYEQYF

CDR3 length: 14
J gene: TRBJ1-3
V gene: TRBV7-2
CDR3 protein: CASSSGRSGNTIYF

CDR3 length: 14
J gene: TRBJ2-7
V gene: TRBV11-2
CDR3 protein: CASSYSSGINEQYF

CDR3 length: 18
J gene: TRBJ2-7
V gene: TRBV4-1
CDR3 protein: CASSQLVGLADLFYEQYF

CDR3 length: 13
J gene: TRBJ1-1
V gene: TRBV6-5
CDR3 protein: CASSRHQDTEAFF

CDR3 length: 15
J gene: TRBJ2-7
V gene: TRBV19
CDR3 protein: CASSKDRVRFYEQYF

CDR3 length: 17
J gene: TRBJ2-2
V gene: TRBV4-3
CDR3 protein: CASSQDRTAGNTGELFF

CDR3 length: 17
J gene: TRBJ2-7
V gene: TRBV7-2
CDR3 protein: CASSLEWRTQKGDEQYF

CDR3 length: 13
J gene: TRBJ2-5
V gene: TRBV6-1
CDR3 protein: CAITKGDQETQYF

CDR3 length: 18
J gene: TRBJ2-7
V gene: TRBV11-2
CDR3 protein: CASTTRDGRAPTSREQYF

CDR3 length: 15
J gene: TRBJ1-2
V gene: TRBV4-1
CDR3 protein: CASSQVADRYYGYTF

CDR3 length: 14
J gene: TRBJ1-4
V gene: TRBV28
CDR3 protein: CASSSTRGGEKLFF

CDR3 length: 16
J gene: TRBJ2-7
V gene: TRBV29-1
CDR3 protein: CSVEKPGQGIQREQYF

CDR3 length: 14
J gene: TRBJ2-7
V gene: TRBV11-2
CDR3 protein: CASSSVGTAYEQYF

CDR3 length: 18
J gene: TRBJ2-7
V gene: TRBV19
CDR3 protein: CASSTLVQTSGTYYEQYF

CDR3 length: 13
J gene: TRBJ1-2
V gene: TRBV7-9
CDR3 protein: CASSLAQNYGYTF

CDR3 length: 14
J gene: TRBJ2-2
V gene: TRBV30
CDR3 protein: CAWRKGGATGELFF

CDR3 length: 16
J gene: TRBJ2-6
V gene: TRBV5-1
CDR3 protein: CASNLQVSSGANVLTF

CDR3 length: 16
J gene: TRBJ2-3
V gene: TRBV4-3
CDR3 protein: CASSLMRGGWEDTQYF

CDR3 length: 16
J gene: TRBJ1-1
V gene: TRBV4-2
CDR3 protein: CASSQEPGTSNTEAFF

CDR3 length: 20
J gene: TRBJ1-4
V gene: TRBV4-2
CDR3 protein: CASSQDSLPEAPPLNEKLFF

CDR3 length: 13
J gene: TRBJ1-1
V gene: TRBV6-6
CDR3 protein: CAGGTGGGTEAFF

CDR3 length: 15
J gene: TRBJ2-3
V gene: TRBV7-8
CDR3 protein: CASSFKLPNTDTQYF